A selection of T cell receptor beta chains follows, all from one sample in a study of blood T cells in healthy people across ages. TCRdb re-called the 5' RACE reads through MiXCR, storing one row per CDR3 protein. The data show 450,000 to 700,000 distinct CDR3 sequences, about 26% seen once. The sequencing sample was made of blood. The receptors come from a woman in her 70s in good health. Both conserved end residues are part of each CDR3. The D gene is left open where the match is weak. Size is omitted from some rows. Given values are once, few, many or a class for expanded clones.

size,J,V,D,DNA,CDR3
.,TRBJ1-6,TRBV4-3,TRBD1,TGCGCCAGCAGCCCACAGGGGCTTGGGTCACCCCTCCACTTT,CASSPQGLGSPLHF
.,TRBJ2-1,TRBV2,.,TGTGCCAGCAGTGAACGTGGGGGCCTAGGCAATGAGCAGTTCTTC,CASSERGGLGNEQFF
.,TRBJ1-2,TRBV20-1,.,TGCAGTGCTAGAGATAGGTTCCCGGGCTACACCTTC,CSARDRFPGYTF
few,TRBJ2-1,TRBV7-2,TRBD2,TGTGCCAGCAGGCTAGCGGGAGGGATGAATGAGCAGTTCTTC,CASRLAGGMNEQFF
.,TRBJ2-3,TRBV2,TRBD2,TGTGCCAGCAGTCCCGGGACTAGCGGGGGAGTCACAGATACGCAGTATTTT,CASSPGTSGGVTDTQYF
.,TRBJ2-5,TRBV4-3,.,TGCGCCAGCAGCCCGGGGCAGTCACACCAAGAGACCCAGTACTTC,CASSPGQSHQETQYF
many,TRBJ1-5,TRBV24-1,.,TGTGCCACCAGTGCTGGGGGAGAAAGCAATCAGCCCCAGCATTTT,CATSAGGESNQPQHF
.,TRBJ2-4,TRBV21-1,.,TGTGCCAGCAGCAAAGAAGGCAGGGGGCCCAAAAACATTCAGTACTTC,CASSKEGRGPKNIQYF
.,TRBJ2-7,TRBV27,.,TGTGCCAGCAGTATAAAAGACGGACCCTACGAGCAGTACTTC,CASSIKDGPYEQYF
.,TRBJ1-4,TRBV18,.,TGTGCCAGCTCTCGGACAGCGGAAAAACTGTTTTTT,CASSRTAEKLFF
many,TRBJ2-1,TRBV10-3,TRBD2,TGTGCCATCAGCAACCTCGGGACTAGCGGCAATGAGCAGTTCTTC,CAISNLGTSGNEQFF
.,TRBJ2-7,TRBV20-1,.,TGCAGTGCTAGTAGGGAGCGCCTTCCCTCCTACGAGCAGTACTTC,CSASRERLPSYEQYF
few,TRBJ2-7,TRBV20-1,TRBD1,TGCAGTGCCCGGGACAGCGCTTCCCACGAGCAGTACTTC,CSARDSASHEQYF
few,TRBJ2-5,TRBV4-2,.,TGTGCCAGCAGCCAAGATGAGCGGAGAGGGGAAACCCAGTACTTC,CASSQDERRGETQYF
.,TRBJ2-5,TRBV20-1,TRBD2,TGCAGTGCTAGTTCTCCGGGACTAGGAGAGACCCAGTACTTC,CSASSPGLGETQYF
few,TRBJ2-5,TRBV11-2,TRBD2,TGTGCCAGCAGCCTGGGGCTAGCGGGTGCCAAGAAGACCCAGTACTTC,CASSLGLAGAKKTQYF
.,TRBJ1-4,TRBV10-2,TRBD1,TGCGCCAGCAGTCGACAGGGGCTTACTAATGAAAAACTGTTTTTT,CASSRQGLTNEKLFF
.,TRBJ2-3,TRBV6-1,TRBD1,TGTGCCAGCAGTGATTGGACAGGGACGGATACGCAGTATTTT,CASSDWTGTDTQYF
few,TRBJ1-1,TRBV15,.,TGTGCCACCAGCAGAGATTCGGGGACTGAAGCTTTCTTT,CATSRDSGTEAFF
.,TRBJ1-6,TRBV4-3,.,TGCGCCAGCAGCCAAGATATGGCAGAAACTTCACCCCTCCACTTT,CASSQDMAETSPLHF
few,TRBJ2-7,TRBV7-8,.,TGTGCCAGCAGCTCGGACAGAACCTACGAGCAGTACTTC,CASSSDRTYEQYF
.,TRBJ2-3,TRBV12-3/TRBV12-4,.,TGTGCCAGCACCCGGGACCCAGGAGGAGATACGCAGTATTTT,CASTRDPGGDTQYF
few,TRBJ1-4,TRBV11-2,.,TGTGCCAGCAGCTGGACAGTTACAACTAATGAAAAACTGTTTTTT,CASSWTVTTNEKLFF
many,TRBJ2-5,TRBV10-3,.,TGTGCCGTCCTGAACAGAACGAGTCAAAGGCAAGAGACCCAGTACTTC,CAVLNRTSQRQETQYF
.,TRBJ1-1,TRBV12-5,.,TGTGCTAGTGGTTTGTACCAGAACACTGAAGCTTTCTTT,CASGLYQNTEAFF
few,TRBJ2-7,TRBV5-1,.,TGCGCCAGCAGCTCAGGGTTGAATCAGCAGTACTTC,CASSSGLNQQYF
few,TRBJ1-3,TRBV24-1,.,TGTGCCACCAGTGATTTGATCGGCCACACCGCCTCTGGAAACACCATATATTTT,CATSDLIGHTASGNTIYF
.,TRBJ2-1,TRBV10-3,TRBD2,TGTGCCATCAGTGAGTCGACGACTAGCGATGAGCAGTTCTTC,CAISESTTSDEQFF
.,TRBJ1-2,TRBV6-6,.,TGTGCCACCGGGGAGTGGGCCGAACCCCTCCATGGCTACACCTTC,CATGEWAEPLHGYTF
.,TRBJ2-5,TRBV11-1,.,TGTGCCAGCAGCCGCTCAGGCCAAGAGACCCAGTACTTC,CASSRSGQETQYF
.,TRBJ1-6,TRBV9,.,TGTGCCAGCAGCGGGGACCTTAATTCACCCCTCCACTTT,CASSGDLNSPLHF
many,TRBJ1-6,TRBV27,.,TGTGCCAGCAGTTTAGAGGGAGATTTCTATAATTCACCCCTCCACTTT,CASSLEGDFYNSPLHF
.,TRBJ1-1,TRBV19,TRBD1,TGTGCCAGTAGTTGGACAGGGCCGAACACTGAAGCTTTCTTT,CASSWTGPNTEAFF
few,TRBJ2-6,TRBV28,.,TGTGCCAGCATGCAGGGTAGTACTGGGGCCAACGTCCTGACTTTC,CASMQGSTGANVLTF
.,TRBJ1-2,TRBV6-5,TRBD1,TGTGCCAGCAGTTCCGGGACAGTTTATGGCTACACCTTC,CASSSGTVYGYTF
.,TRBJ2-1,TRBV4-2,.,TGTGCCAGCAGCCAGGGAGGGACAGGGCAGTTCTTC,CASSQGGTGQFF
.,TRBJ2-5,TRBV7-2,TRBD2,TGTGCCAGCAATACCAAATCGGGACTAGCGGAGACCCAGTACTTC,CASNTKSGLAETQYF
many,TRBJ2-5,TRBV2,.,TGTGCCAGCGGGGGACTCCTGGGGGAGACCCAGTACTTC,CASGGLLGETQYF
few,TRBJ2-7,TRBV10-3,.,TGTGCCACCACCTCCCATCTCGAGCAGTACTTC,CATTSHLEQYF
few,TRBJ2-3,TRBV10-3,TRBD2,TGTGCCACCTATGCGGGGCTGCGGGGGGTAAACACAGATACGCAGTATTTT,CATYAGLRGVNTDTQYF
.,TRBJ1-5,TRBV6-2/TRBV6-3,.,TGTGCCAGCAGTTATAGGTCCAGGGCTGGCAATCAGCCCCAGCATTTT,CASSYRSRAGNQPQHF
.,TRBJ2-5,TRBV29-1,.,TGCAGCGTTGGCCGGGACCCAGATAAGGAGCAGTACTTC,CSVGRDPDKEQYF